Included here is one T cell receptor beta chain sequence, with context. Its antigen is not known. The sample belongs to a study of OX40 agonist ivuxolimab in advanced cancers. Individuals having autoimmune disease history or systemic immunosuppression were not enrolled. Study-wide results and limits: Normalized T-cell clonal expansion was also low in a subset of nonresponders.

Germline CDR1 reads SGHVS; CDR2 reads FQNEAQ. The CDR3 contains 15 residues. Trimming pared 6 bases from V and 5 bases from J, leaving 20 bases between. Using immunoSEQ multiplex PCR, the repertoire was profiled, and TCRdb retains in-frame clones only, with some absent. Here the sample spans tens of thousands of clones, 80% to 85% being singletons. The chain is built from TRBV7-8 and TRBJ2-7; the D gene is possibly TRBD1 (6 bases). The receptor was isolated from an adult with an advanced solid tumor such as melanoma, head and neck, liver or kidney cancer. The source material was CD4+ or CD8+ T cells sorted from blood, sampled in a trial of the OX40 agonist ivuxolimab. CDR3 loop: CASSIRGQGINEQYF. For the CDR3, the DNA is TGTGCCAGCAGTATCCGGGGCCAGGGGATCAACGAGCAGTACTTC.